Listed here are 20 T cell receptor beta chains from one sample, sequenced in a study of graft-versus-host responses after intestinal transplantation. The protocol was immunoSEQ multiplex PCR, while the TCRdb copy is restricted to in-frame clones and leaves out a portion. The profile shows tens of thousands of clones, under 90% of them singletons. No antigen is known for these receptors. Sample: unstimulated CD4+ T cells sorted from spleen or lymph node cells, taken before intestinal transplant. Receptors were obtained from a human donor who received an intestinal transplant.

CDR3 DNA: TGTGCCAGCAGCGGCTCCGGGTCCCAGTACTTC. As protein: CASSGSGSQYF. The chain recombines TRBV27 with TRBJ2-5, with D unclear. Looked up from germline, CDR1 is MNHEY and CDR2 is SMNVEV (reference sequence). With 6 bases removed from V and 9 bases from J, the gap between germline ends came to 11 bases. The CDR3 spans 11 residues.

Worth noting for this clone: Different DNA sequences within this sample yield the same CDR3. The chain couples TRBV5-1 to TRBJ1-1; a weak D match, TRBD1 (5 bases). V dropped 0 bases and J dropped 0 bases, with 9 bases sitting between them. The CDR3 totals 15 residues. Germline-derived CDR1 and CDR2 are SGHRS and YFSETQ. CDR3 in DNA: TGCGCCAGCAGCTTGGCTGGGGGGATGAACACTGAAGCTTTCTTT. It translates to CASSLAGGMNTEAFF.

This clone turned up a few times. DNA for the CDR3: TGCAGCGTTGAGGACTGGGGTCCCGCTGAAGCTTTCTTT. Residues: CSVEDWGPAEAFF. This chain links TRBV29-1 with TRBJ1-1, with D hard to call. This CDR3 spans 13 amino acids. With 3 bases removed from V and 6 bases from J, the gap between germline ends came to 14 bases. Germline values: CDR1 SQVTM, CDR2 ANQGSEA.

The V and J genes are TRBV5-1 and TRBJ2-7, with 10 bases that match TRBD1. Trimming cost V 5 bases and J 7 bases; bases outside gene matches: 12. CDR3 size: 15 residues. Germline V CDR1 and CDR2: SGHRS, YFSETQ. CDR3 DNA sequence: TGCGCCAGCAGGTCCGCCGGGACAGGGGCGCAGGAGCAGTACTTC. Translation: CASRSAGTGAQEQYF.

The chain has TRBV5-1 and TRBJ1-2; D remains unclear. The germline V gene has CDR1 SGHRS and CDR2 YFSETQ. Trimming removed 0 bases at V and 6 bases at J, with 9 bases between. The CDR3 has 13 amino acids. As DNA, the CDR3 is TGCGCCAGCAGCTTGGCCGGTGTGGATGGCTACACCTTC. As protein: CASSLAGVDGYTF.

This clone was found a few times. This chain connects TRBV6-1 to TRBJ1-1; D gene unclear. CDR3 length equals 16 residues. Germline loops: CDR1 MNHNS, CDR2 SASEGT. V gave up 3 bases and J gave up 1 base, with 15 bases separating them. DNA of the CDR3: TGTGCCAGCAGTGACCGTGGTCAGAGGTGGAACACTGAAGCTTTCTTT. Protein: CASSDRGQRWNTEAFF.

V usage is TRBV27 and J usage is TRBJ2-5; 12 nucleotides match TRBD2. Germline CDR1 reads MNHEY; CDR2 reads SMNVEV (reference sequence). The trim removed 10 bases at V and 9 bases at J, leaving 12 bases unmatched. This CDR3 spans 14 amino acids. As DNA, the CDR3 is TGTGCCACCAAACCCGGACTAGCGGGGAGGTCCCAGTACTTC. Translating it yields CATKPGLAGRSQYF.

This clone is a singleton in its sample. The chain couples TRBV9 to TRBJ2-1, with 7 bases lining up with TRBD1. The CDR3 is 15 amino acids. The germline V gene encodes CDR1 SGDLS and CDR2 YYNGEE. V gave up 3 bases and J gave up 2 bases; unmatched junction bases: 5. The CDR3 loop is CASSGQGIPYNEQFF. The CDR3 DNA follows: TGTGCCAGCAGCGGACAGGGAATACCCTACAATGAGCAGTTCTTC.

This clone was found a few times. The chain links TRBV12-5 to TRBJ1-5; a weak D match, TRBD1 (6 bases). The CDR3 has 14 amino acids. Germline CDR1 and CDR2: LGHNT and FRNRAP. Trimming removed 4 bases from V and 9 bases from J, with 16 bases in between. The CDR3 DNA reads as TGTGCTAGTGGTTCCAACAGGGTCCCGGGGCCCCAGCATTTT. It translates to CASGSNRVPGPQHF.

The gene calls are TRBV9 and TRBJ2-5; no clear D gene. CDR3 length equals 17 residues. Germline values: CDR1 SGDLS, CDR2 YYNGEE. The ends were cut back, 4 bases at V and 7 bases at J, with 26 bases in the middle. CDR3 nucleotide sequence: TGTGCCAGCAGCCCAGAACAAAGACGGAGAGTATTTGTGACCCAGTACTTC. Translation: CASSPEQRRRVFVTQYF.

CDR3 coding DNA: TGTGCCACCAGCAAGAGGACTAGCGGAATCAATGAGCAGTTCTTC. Translating it yields CATSKRTSGINEQFF. V usage is TRBV15 and J usage is TRBJ2-1, with 10 positions matching TRBD2. V was clipped by 4 bases and J by 6 bases; unmatched bases: 6. This CDR3 region has 15 residues. Germline loops: CDR1 LNHNV, CDR2 YYDKDF (reference sequence).

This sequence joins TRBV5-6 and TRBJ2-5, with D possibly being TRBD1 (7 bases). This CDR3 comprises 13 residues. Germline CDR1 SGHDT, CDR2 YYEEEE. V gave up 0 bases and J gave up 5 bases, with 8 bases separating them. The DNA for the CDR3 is TGTGCCAGCAGCTTGGCAGGGGGGGAGACCCAGTACTTC. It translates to CASSLAGGETQYF.

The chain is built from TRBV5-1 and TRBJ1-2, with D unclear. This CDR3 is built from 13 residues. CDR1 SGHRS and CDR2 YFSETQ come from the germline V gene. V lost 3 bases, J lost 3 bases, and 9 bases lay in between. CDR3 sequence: CASSSQNDYGYTF. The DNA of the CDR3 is TGCGCCAGCAGCTCCCAGAATGACTATGGCTACACCTTC.

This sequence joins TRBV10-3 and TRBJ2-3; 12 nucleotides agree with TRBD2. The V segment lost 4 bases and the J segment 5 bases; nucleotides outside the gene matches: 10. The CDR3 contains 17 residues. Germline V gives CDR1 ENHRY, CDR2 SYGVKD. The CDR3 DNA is TGTGCCATCAGTGCCCCGGCTAGCGGGGGGGGAGTAGATACGCAGTATTTT. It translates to CAISAPASGGGVDTQYF.

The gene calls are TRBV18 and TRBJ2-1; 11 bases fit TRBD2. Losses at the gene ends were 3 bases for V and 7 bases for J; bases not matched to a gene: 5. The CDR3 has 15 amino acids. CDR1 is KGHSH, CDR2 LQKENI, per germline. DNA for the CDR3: TGTGCCAGCTCACCCGCTTGGACTAGCGGGAATGAGCAGTTCTTC. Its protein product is CASSPAWTSGNEQFF.

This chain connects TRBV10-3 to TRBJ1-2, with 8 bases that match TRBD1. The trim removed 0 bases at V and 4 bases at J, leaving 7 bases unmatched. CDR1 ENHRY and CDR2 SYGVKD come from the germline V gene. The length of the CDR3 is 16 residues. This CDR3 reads CAISESGQEEIYGYTF. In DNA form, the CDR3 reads TGTGCCATCAGTGAGTCGGGACAGGAAGAAATCTATGGCTACACCTTC.

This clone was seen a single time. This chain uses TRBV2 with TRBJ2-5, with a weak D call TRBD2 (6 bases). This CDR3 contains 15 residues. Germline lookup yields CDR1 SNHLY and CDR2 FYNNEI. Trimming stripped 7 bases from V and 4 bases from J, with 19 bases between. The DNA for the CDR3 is TGTGCCAGCACGACCTGGGGGGAACCTGGAGAGACCCAGTACTTC. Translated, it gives CASTTWGEPGETQYF.

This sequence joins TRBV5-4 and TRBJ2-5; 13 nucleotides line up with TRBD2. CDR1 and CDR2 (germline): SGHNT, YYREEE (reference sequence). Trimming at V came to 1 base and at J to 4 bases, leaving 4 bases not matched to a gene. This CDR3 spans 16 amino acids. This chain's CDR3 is CASSLTSGGAPETQYF. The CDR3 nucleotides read TGTGCCAGCAGCTTGACTAGCGGGGGGGCCCCAGAGACCCAGTACTTC.

CDR3: CASSLDNFGEQYF. DNA of the CDR3: TGTGCCAGCAGCTTAGATAATTTCGGCGAGCAGTACTTC. The J gene is TRBJ2-7, the V gene TRBV11-3; unclear D gene. Trimming took 0 bases from V and 6 from J, leaving 9 bases between them. Germline V gives CDR1 SGHNT, CDR2 YENEEA. The CDR3 runs 13 residues. Looking up the rest from reference TRBV11-3 and TRBJ2-7 gives the full variable domain: EAGVVQSPRYKIIEKKQPVAFWCNPISGHNTLYWYLQNLGQGPELLIRYENEEAVDDSQLPKDRFSAERLKGVDSTLKIQPAELGDSAVYLCASSLDNFGEQYFGPGTRLTVT.

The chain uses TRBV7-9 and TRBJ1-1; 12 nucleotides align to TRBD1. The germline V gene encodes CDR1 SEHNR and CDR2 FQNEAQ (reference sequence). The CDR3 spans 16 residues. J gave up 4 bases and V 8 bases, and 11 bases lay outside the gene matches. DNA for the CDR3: TGTGCCAGCCTCCCGTTGCCGGGACAGGGGGCCACTGAAGCTTTCTTT. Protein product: CASLPLPGQGATEAFF.